The present TCR beta chain was sequenced within a study of T cells of healthy individuals. TCRdb reprocessed the 5' RACE reads with MiXCR, giving one entry per CDR3 protein. In the table there are approximately 100,000 distinct CDR3 sequences, 15% to 20% of which are singletons. The germline gives CDR1 MGHDK, CDR2 SYGVNS. This CDR3 has 12 residues. V was clipped by 5 bases and J by 2 bases, with 6 bases between them. This receptor was obtained from a human donor in good health. The chain employs TRBV25-1 and TRBJ2-5; D gene unclear. CDR3 nucleotides: TGTGCCAGCAGTAGTTGGCAAGAGACCCAGTACTTC. This encodes CASSSWQETQYF.